This TCR beta chain came from a study of response to subunit inactivated influenza vaccine. Notes on the study in general: Few new T cells, the authors suggested, are recruited by each seasonal influenza vaccination.

Notes on this clonotype: Antigen specificity is unknown.

Germline CDR1 reads SGHRS; CDR2 reads YFSETQ. The V and J ends lost 5 bases and 12 bases respectively, with 15 bases between them. The CDR3 is made up of 12 amino acids. TCRdb independently ran MiXCR on the RT-PCR reads; one entry per CDR3 protein. The sample has some 500,000 distinct CDR3 sequences, 13% seen once. This rearrangement joins TRBV5-1 to TRBJ2-1; tentatively, D is TRBD2 (5 bases). The input for sequencing was PBMCs from blood, taken roughly 6 weeks after vaccination. The clonotype originates from a man aged 45-60 years who received an inactivated influenza vaccine. The CDR3 region is CASSAGRDGQFF. DNA for the CDR3: TGCGCCAGCAGTGCCGGCCGGGATGGGCAGTTCTTC. Using reference TRBV5-1 and TRBJ2-1 for the parts outside the CDR3, the full variable domain is KAGVTQTPRYLIKTRGQQVTLSCSPISGHRSVSWYQQTPGQGLQFLFEYFSETQRNKGNFPGRFSGRQFSNSRSEMNVSTLELGDSALYLCASSAGRDGQFFGPGTRLTVL.